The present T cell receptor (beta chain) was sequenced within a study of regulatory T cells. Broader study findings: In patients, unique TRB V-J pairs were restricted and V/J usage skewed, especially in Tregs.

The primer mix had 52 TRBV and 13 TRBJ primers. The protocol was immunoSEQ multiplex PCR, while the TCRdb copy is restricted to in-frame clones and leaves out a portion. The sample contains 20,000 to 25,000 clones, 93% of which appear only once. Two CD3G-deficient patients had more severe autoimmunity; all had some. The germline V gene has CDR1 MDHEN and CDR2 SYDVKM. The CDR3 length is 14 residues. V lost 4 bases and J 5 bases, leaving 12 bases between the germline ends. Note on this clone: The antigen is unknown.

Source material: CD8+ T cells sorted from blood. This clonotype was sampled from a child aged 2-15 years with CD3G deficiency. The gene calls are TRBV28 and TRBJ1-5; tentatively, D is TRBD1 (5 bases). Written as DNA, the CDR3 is TGTGCCAGCAGTTCGGGACCCCACTATCAGCCCCAGCATTTT. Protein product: CASSSGPHYQPQHF.